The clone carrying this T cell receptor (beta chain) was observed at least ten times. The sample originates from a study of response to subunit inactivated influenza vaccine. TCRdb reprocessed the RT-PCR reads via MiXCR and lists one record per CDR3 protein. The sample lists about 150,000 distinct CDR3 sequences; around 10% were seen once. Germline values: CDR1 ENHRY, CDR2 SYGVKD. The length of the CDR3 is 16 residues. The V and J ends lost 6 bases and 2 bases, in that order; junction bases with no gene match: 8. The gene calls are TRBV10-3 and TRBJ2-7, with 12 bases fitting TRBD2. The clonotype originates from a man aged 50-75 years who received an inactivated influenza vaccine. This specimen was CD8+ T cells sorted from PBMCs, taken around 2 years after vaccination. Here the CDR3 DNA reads TGTGCCATCAGCGCCCTAGCGGGAGGGCAGGCCTACGAGCAGTACTTC. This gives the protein CAISALAGGQAYEQYF.